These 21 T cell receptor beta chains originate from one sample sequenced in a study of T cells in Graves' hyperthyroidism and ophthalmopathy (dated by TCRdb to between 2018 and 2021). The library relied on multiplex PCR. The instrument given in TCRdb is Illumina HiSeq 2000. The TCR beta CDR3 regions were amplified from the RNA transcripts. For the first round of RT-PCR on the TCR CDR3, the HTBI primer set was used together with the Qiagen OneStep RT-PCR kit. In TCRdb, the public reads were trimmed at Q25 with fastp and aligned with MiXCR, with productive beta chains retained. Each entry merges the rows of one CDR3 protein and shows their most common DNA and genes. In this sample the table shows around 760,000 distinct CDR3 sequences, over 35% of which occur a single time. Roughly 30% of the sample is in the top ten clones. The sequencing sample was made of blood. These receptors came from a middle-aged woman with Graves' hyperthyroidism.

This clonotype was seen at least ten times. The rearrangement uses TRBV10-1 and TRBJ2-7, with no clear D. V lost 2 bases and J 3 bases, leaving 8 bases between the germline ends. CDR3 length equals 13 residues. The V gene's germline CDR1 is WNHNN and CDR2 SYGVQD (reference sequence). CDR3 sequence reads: CASSEEAVYEQYF. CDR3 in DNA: TGCGCCAGCAGTGAGGAGGCTGTCTACGAGCAGTACTTC.

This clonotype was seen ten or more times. The DNA of the CDR3 is TGCAGTGCTAGAGATTCGGGACGTATCGAGCAGTACTTC. This sequence encodes CSARDSGRIEQYF. The J gene is TRBJ2-7, the V gene TRBV20-1; D may correspond to TRBD1 or TRBD2 (5 bases each). The length of the CDR3 is 13 residues. The V end lost 0 bases, the J end lost 6 bases, and 12 bases lay between the germline ends. Germline values: CDR1 DFQATT, CDR2 SNEGSKA (reference sequence).

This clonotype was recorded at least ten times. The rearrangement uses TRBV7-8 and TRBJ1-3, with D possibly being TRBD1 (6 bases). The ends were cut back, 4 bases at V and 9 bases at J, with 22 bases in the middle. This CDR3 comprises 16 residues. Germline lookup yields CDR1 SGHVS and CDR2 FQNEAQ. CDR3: CASSSSRQERQRTIYF. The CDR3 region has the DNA TGTGCCAGCAGCTCGTCGAGACAGGAACGACAGCGCACCATATATTTT.

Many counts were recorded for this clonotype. The DNA for the CDR3 is TGTGCCATCAGTGAGTCGGTGGTGGACTATGGCTACACCTTC. It yields the protein CAISESVVDYGYTF. The V call is TRBV10-3, the J call TRBJ1-2; D not resolved. V was trimmed by 0 bases and J by 3 bases, leaving 8 bases between them. CDR3 length: 14 amino acids. Per the germline V gene, CDR1 is ENHRY and CDR2 is SYGVKD.

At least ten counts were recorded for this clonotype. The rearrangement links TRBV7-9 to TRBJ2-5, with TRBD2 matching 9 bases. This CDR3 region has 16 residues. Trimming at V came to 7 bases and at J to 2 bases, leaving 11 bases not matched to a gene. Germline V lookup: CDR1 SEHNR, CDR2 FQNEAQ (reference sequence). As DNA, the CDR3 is TGTGCCAGCAACGCCGTGGTAGCGGGGGCTCAAGAGACCCAGTACTTC. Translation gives CASNAVVAGAQETQYF.

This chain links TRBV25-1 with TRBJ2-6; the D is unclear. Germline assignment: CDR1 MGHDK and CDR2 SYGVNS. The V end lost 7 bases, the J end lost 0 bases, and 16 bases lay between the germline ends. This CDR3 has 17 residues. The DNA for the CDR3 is TGTGCCAGCACCACGGACCGTTCCCGCTCTGGGGCCAACGTCCTGACTTTC. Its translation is CASTTDRSRSGANVLTF.

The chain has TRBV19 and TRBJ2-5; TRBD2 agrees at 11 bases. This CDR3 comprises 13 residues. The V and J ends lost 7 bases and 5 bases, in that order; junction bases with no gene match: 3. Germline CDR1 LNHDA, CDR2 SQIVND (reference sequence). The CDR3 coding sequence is TGTGCCAGTACTTCTAGCGGGGGGGAGACCCAGTACTTC. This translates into CASTSSGGETQYF.

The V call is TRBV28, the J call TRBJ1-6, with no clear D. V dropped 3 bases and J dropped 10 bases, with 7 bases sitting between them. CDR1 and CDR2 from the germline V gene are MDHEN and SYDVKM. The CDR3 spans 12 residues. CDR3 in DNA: TGTGCCAGCAGTTTTAGTTCCTCACCCCTCCACTTT. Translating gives CASSFSSSPLHF.

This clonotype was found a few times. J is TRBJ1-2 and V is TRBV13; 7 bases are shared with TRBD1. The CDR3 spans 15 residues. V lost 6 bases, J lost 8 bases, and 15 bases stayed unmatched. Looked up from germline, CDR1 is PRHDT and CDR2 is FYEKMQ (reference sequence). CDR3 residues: CASSIKPGTDLGYTF. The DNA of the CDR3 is TGTGCCAGCAGTATTAAACCCGGGACAGACCTCGGCTACACCTTC.

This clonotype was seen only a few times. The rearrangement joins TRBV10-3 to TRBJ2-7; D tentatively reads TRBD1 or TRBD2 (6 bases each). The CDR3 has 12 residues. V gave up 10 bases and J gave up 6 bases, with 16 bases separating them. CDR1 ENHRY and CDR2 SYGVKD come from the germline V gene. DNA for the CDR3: TGTGCCAGCAGACTAGGGGGGCCCGAGCAGTACTTC. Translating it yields CASRLGGPEQYF.

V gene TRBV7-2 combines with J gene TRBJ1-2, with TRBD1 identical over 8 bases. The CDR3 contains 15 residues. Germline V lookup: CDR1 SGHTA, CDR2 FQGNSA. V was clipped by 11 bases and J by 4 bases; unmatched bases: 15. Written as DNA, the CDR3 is TGTGCCTGGAGCGACTGGACAGGGATGAGCTATGGCTACACCTTC. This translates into CAWSDWTGMSYGYTF.

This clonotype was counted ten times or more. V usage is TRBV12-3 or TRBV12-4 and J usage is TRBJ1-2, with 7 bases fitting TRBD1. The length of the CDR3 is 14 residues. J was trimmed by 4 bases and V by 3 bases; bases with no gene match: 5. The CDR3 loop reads CASSLRGQGYGYTF. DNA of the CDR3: TGTGCCAGCAGTTTGAGGGGGCAAGGCTATGGCTACACCTTC.

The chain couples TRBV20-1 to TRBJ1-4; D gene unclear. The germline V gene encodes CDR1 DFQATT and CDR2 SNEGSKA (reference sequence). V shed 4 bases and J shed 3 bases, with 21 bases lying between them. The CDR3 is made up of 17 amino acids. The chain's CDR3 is CSANCCGSGAANEKLFF. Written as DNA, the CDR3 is TGCAGTGCTAACTGTTGCGGTTCGGGTGCTGCTAATGAAAAACTGTTTTTT.

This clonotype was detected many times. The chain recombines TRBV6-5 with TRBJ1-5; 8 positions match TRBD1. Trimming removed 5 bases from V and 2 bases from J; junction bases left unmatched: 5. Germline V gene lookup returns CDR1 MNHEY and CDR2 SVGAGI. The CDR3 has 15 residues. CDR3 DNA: TGTGCCAGCAGTGACAGGGGAGCGGGCAATCAGCCCCAGCATTTT. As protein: CASSDRGAGNQPQHF.

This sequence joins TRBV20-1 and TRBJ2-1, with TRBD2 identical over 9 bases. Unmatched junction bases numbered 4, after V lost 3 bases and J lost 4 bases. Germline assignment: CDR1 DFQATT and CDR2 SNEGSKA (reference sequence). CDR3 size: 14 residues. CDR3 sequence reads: CSASGLAMYNEQFF. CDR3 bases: TGCAGTGCTAGCGGACTAGCGATGTACAATGAGCAGTTCTTC.

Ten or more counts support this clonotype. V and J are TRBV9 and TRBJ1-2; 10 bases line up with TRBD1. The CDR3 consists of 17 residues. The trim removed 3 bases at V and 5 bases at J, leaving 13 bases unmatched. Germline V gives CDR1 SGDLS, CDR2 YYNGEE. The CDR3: CASSGRQGASLMYGYTF. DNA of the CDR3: TGTGCCAGCAGCGGGAGACAGGGGGCAAGTTTGATGTATGGCTACACCTTC. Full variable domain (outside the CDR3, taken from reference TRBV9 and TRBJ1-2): DSGVTQTPKHLITATGQRVTLRCSPRSGDLSVYWYQQSLDQGLQFLIQYYNGEERAKGNILERFSAQQFPDLHSELNLSSLELGDSALYFCASSGRQGASLMYGYTFGSGTRLTVV.

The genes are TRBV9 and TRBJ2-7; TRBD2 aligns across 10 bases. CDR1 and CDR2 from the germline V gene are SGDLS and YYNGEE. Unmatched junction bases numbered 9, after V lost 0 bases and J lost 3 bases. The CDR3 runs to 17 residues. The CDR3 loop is CASSVGERGGHLYEQYF. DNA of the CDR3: TGTGCCAGCAGCGTAGGGGAGCGGGGGGGCCACCTCTACGAGCAGTACTTC.

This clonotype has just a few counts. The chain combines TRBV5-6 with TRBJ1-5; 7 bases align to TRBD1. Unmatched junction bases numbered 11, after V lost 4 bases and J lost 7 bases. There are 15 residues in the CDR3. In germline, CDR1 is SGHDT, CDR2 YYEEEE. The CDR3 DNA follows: TGTGCCAGCAGCGGCCGTGACAGGGTGAGCCAGCCCCAGCATTTT. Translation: CASSGRDRVSQPQHF.

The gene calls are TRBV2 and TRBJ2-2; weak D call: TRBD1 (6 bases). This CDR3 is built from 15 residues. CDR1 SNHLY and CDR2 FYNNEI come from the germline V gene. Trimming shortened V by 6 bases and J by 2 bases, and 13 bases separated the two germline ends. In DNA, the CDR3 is TGTGCCAGCAGATTGGGGGCCATTAACACCGGGGAGCTGTTTTTT. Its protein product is CASRLGAINTGELFF.

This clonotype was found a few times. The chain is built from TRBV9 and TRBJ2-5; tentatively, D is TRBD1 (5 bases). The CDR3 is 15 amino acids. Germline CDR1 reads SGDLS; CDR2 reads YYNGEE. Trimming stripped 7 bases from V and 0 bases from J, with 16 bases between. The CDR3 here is CASSPQDPYQETQYF. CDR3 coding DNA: TGTGCCAGCTCACCACAGGACCCGTACCAAGAGACCCAGTACTTC.

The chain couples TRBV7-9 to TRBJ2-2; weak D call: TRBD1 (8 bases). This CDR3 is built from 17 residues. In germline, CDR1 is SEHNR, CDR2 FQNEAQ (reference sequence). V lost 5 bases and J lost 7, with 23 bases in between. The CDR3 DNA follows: TGTGCCAGCAGCGGAAATCGGGGGGAGGACAGGGACGGGGAGCTGTTTTTT. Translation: CASSGNRGEDRDGELFF.